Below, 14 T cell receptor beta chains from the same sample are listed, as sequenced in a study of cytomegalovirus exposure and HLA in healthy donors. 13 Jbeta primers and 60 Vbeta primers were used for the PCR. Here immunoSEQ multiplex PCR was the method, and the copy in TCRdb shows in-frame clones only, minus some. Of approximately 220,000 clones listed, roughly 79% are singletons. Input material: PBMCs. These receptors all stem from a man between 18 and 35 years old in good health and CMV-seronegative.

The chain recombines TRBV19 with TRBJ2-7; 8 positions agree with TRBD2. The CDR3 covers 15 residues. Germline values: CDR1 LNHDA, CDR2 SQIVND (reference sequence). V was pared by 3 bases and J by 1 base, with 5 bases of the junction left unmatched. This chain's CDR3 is CASSMIGGESYEQYF. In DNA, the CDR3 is TGTGCCAGTAGTATGATCGGGGGGGAATCCTACGAGCAGTACTTC. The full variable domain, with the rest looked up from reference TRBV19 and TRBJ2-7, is DGGITQSPKYLFRKEGQNVTLSCEQNLNHDAMYWYRQDPGQGLRLIYYSQIVNDFQKGDIAEGYSVSREKKESFPLTVTSAQKNPTAFYLCASSMIGGESYEQYFGPGTRLTVT.

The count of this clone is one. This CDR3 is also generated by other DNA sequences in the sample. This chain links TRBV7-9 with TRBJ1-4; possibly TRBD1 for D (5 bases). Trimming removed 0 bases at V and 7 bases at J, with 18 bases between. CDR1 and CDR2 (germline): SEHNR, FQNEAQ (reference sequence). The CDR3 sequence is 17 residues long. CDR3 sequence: CASSLARISGGAEKLFF. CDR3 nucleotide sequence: TGTGCCAGCAGCTTAGCGAGGATAAGTGGAGGGGCTGAAAAACTGTTTTTT.

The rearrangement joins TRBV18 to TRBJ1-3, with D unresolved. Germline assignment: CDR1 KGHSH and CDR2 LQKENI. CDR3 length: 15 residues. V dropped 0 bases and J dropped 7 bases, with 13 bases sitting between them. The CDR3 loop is CASSPPAAGGNTIYF. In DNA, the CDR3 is TGTGCCAGCTCACCACCGGCAGCCGGAGGGAACACCATATATTTT.

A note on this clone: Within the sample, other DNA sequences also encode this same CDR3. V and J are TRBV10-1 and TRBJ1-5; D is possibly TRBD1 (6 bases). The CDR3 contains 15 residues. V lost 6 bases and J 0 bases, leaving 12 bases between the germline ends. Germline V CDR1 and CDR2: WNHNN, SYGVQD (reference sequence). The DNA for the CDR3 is TGCGCCAGCAGCCAAACAGGGTCTAGCAATCAGCCCCAGCATTTT. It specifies CASSQTGSSNQPQHF.

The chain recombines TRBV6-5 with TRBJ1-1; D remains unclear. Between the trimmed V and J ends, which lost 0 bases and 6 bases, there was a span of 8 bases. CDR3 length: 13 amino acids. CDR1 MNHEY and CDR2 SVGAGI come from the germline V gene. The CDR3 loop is CASSYSGRPEAFF. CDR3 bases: TGTGCCAGCAGTTACTCGGGCAGACCTGAAGCTTTCTTT.

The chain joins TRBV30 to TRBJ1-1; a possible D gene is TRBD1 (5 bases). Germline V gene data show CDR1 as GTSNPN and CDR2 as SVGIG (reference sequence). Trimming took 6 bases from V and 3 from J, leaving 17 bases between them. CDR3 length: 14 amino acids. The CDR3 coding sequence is TGTGCCTGTCCTCGGGAGGGACTGTACACTGAAGCTTTCTTT. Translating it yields CACPREGLYTEAFF.

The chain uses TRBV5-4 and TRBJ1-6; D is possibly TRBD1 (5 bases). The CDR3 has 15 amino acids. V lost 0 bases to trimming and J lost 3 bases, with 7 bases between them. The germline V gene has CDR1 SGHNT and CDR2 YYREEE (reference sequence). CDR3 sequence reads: CASSLGGVYNSPLHF. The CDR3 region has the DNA TGTGCCAGCAGCTTGGGGGGGGTCTATAATTCACCCCTCCACTTT.

The DNA for the CDR3 is TGTGCCAGTAAGAGCAGGCGGGGGACTGGGGAGCAGTACTTC. It encodes CASKSRRGTGEQYF. This sequence joins TRBV19 and TRBJ2-7, with 7 bases matching TRBD2. With 7 bases clipped from V and 7 bases from J, the junction kept 13 bases outside the gene matches. Germline V gene lookup returns CDR1 LNHDA and CDR2 SQIVND (reference sequence). The CDR3 runs to 14 residues.

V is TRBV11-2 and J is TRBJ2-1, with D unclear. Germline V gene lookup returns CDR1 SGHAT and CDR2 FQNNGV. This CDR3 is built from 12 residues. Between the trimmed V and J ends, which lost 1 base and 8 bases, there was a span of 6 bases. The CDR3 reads CASSLVLDEQFF. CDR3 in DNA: TGTGCCAGCAGCTTAGTTTTAGATGAGCAGTTCTTC.

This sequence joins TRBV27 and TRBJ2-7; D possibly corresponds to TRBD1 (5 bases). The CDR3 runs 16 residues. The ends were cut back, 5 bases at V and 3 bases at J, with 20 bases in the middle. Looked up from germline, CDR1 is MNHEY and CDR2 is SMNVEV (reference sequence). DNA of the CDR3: TGTGCCAGCAGTCTAGATATGGGGCAGATATACTACGAGCAGTACTTC. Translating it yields CASSLDMGQIYYEQYF.

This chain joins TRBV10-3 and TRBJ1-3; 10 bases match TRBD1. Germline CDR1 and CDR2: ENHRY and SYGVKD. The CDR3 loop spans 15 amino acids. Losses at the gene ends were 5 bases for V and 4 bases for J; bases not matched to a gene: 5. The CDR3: CAISKGTGEGNTIYF. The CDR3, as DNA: TGTGCCATCAGTAAGGGGACAGGGGAAGGAAACACCATATATTTT.

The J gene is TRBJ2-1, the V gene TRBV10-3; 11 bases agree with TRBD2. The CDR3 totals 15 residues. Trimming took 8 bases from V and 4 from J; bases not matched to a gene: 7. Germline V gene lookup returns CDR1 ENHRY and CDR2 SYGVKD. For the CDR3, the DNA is TGTGCCATCTACGTCGGGACTAGCGGTTACAATGAGCAGTTCTTC. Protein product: CAIYVGTSGYNEQFF.

The CDR3 protein is CASSFPSGGPTEAFF. CDR3 coding DNA: TGTGCCAGCAGCTTTCCATCAGGGGGCCCCACTGAAGCTTTCTTT. This chain joins TRBV7-9 and TRBJ1-1, with TRBD1 identical over 8 bases. The CDR3 contains 15 residues. V dropped 3 bases and J dropped 4; count of bases not matched to a gene: 7. Germline CDR1 SEHNR, CDR2 FQNEAQ (reference sequence).

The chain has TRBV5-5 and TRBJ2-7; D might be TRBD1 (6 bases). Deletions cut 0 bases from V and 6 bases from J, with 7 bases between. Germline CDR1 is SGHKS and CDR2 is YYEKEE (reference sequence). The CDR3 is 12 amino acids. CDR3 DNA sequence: TGTGCCAGCAGCTTGGTCAGGGGCGAGCAGTACTTC. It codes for CASSLVRGEQYF.